These 8 T cell receptor beta chains were sequenced from one sample in a study of OX40 agonist ivuxolimab in advanced cancers. Method: immunoSEQ multiplex PCR; TCRdb's copy keeps in-frame clones and lacks some. Found here are about 84,000 clones, 90% to 95% of them singletons; the top ten hold around 10%. The sequenced sample was CD4+ or CD8+ T cells sorted from blood, obtained in a trial of the OX40 agonist ivuxolimab. These receptors were taken from an adult with an advanced solid tumor such as melanoma, head and neck, liver or kidney cancer.

The CDR3 sequence is CASSTPGAQGGSYNEQFF. The CDR3, as DNA: TGTGCCAGCAGCACCCCCGGGGCACAGGGAGGGTCCTACAATGAGCAGTTCTTC. The J gene is TRBJ2-1, the V gene TRBV9; TRBD2 is a possible D gene (7 bases). The CDR3 contains 18 residues. V lost 4 bases and J 1 base, leaving 21 bases between the germline ends. Germline V gives CDR1 SGDLS, CDR2 YYNGEE.

Here the CDR3 reads CASSPYAGRNEQFF. Here the CDR3 DNA reads TGCGCCAGCAGCCCTTACGCGGGACGCAATGAGCAGTTCTTC. This chain links TRBV5-1 with TRBJ2-1, with D perhaps TRBD2 (6 bases). V gave up 4 bases and J gave up 6 bases, with 14 bases separating them. The length of the CDR3 is 14 residues. Germline values: CDR1 SGHRS, CDR2 YFSETQ.

This chain connects TRBV29-1 to TRBJ2-3; 13 bases align to TRBD2. Germline V gives CDR1 SQVTM, CDR2 ANQGSEA. This CDR3 contains 17 residues. Trimming removed 1 base from V and 5 bases from J; junction bases left unmatched: 9. CDR3 in DNA: TGCAGCGTTGAAGGCATCCGGGGACTAGCGGGGCGAGATACGCAGTATTTT. Residues: CSVEGIRGLAGRDTQYF.

This chain uses TRBV7-9 with TRBJ1-2; tentative D call: TRBD1 (5 bases). Germline V gives CDR1 SEHNR, CDR2 FQNEAQ (reference sequence). The CDR3 has 13 residues. Trimming took off 1 base at V and 12 bases at J, with 15 bases between the two ends. The DNA of the CDR3 is TGTGCCAGCAGCTTAGGTGGGGGTCAAGGGGACACCTTC. Translating gives CASSLGGGQGDTF.

The chain joins TRBV9 to TRBJ2-1; D gene ambiguous. This CDR3 contains 17 residues. The V and J ends lost 4 bases and 2 bases respectively, with 19 bases between them. Germline values: CDR1 SGDLS, CDR2 YYNGEE. CDR3 bases: TGTGCCAGCAGCTTCCGTATTAATGAATTAGCCTACAATGAGCAGTTCTTC. Its protein is CASSFRINELAYNEQFF.

The rearrangement joins TRBV2 to TRBJ2-7, with 9 bases aligning to TRBD2. Germline CDR1 reads SNHLY; CDR2 reads FYNNEI. This CDR3 comprises 15 residues. The V and J ends lost 6 bases and 2 bases, in that order; junction bases with no gene match: 8. The CDR3 region has the DNA TGTGCCAGCAGCGGCGGGGGGGACATTACCTACGAGCAGTACTTC. Translation: CASSGGGDITYEQYF.

V and J are TRBV5-1 and TRBJ1-1; D ambiguous. The CDR3 has 13 amino acids. The germline V gene has CDR1 SGHRS and CDR2 YFSETQ. Trimming took 3 bases from V and 4 from J, leaving 10 bases between them. CDR3 bases: TGCGCCAGCAGCTATGGCACCGGCACTGAAGCTTTCTTT. Translating it yields CASSYGTGTEAFF.

The chain uses TRBV11-3 and TRBJ2-1; D may be TRBD2 (6 bases). This CDR3 contains 13 residues. V lost 4 bases, J lost 7 bases, and 11 bases lay in between. Germline V gene lookup returns CDR1 SGHNT and CDR2 YENEEA. CDR3 DNA sequence: TGTGCCAGCAGCTGGGGACTCTTTAATGAGCAGTTCTTC. Protein product: CASSWGLFNEQFF.